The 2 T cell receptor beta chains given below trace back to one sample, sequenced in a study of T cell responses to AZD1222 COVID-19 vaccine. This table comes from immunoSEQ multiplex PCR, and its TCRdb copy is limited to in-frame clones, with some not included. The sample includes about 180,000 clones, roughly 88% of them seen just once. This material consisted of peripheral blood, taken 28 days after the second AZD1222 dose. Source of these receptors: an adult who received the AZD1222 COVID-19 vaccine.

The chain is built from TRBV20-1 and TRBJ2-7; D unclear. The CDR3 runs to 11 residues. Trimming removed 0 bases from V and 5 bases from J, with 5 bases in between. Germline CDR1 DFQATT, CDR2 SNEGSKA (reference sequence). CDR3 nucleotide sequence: TGCAGTGCTAGAGATGGGGACGAGCAGTACTTC. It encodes CSARDGDEQYF.

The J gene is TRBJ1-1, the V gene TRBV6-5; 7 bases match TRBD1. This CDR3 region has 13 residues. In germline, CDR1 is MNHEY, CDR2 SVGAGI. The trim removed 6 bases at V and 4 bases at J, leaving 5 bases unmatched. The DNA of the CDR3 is TGTGCCAGCAGGGTCGCAGGGGGCACTGAAGCTTTCTTT. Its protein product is CASRVAGGTEAFF.